The 28 T cell receptor beta chains below were found in one sample sequenced in a study of T cell changes during pregnancy in multiple sclerosis (dated by TCRdb to about 2019). Preparation of the library involved the immunoSEQ multiplex PCR assay. This is the immuneACCESS table as TCRdb keeps it, with only in-frame sequences that have V and J called. A part of the clones is gone; compared with another copy, unresolved V genes explain less than half, and the rest is unexplained. Within this sample are approximately 45,000 clones, with 84% of them counted one time only. Of the sample, around 0.6% is held by the ten largest clones. Sequences were derived from CD4+ T cells from peripheral blood mononuclear cells, sampled before pregnancy. The receptors originated from a female donor with multiple sclerosis, enrolled in a pregnancy study.

The chain has TRBV7-7 and TRBJ2-5, with 7 bases lining up with TRBD1. Germline CDR1 SSHAT, CDR2 FNYEAQ (reference sequence). V was clipped by 4 bases and J by 5 bases; unmatched bases: 10. This CDR3 spans 15 amino acids. The CDR3 DNA follows: TGTGCCAGCAGCTCAATGGGACAGTCTCGGGAGACCCAGTACTTC. It translates to CASSSMGQSRETQYF.

For the CDR3, the DNA is TGTGCCAGCAGCTTGGGGGAGGGATTCTATGGCTACACCTTC. Its translation: CASSLGEGFYGYTF. The chain links TRBV5-6 to TRBJ1-2; unclear D gene. The germline gives CDR1 SGHDT, CDR2 YYEEEE. The CDR3 is made up of 14 amino acids. Trimming cost V 0 bases and J 4 bases, with 10 bases left between them.

CDR3 amino acids: CAWSGNGYTF. As DNA, the CDR3 is TGTGCCTGGTCGGGTAACGGCTACACCTTC. V and J are TRBV30 and TRBJ1-2; D uncertain. The CDR3 spans 10 residues. Trimming stripped 5 bases from V and 8 bases from J, with 9 bases between. The germline gives CDR1 GTSNPN, CDR2 SVGIG (reference sequence).

This clone showed up just a few times. V gene TRBV10-3 combines with J gene TRBJ1-1; no clear D gene. Germline V lookup: CDR1 ENHRY, CDR2 SYGVKD. The CDR3 runs 14 residues. V was shortened by 0 bases and J by 1 base, with 6 bases between the two germline ends. The chain's CDR3 is CAISESGGNTEAFF. DNA for the CDR3: TGTGCCATCAGTGAGTCTGGCGGGAACACTGAAGCTTTCTTT.

This clone was seen once. This sequence joins TRBV11-2 and TRBJ2-5; 16 bases match TRBD2. This CDR3 has 17 residues. The V gene's germline CDR1 is SGHAT and CDR2 FQNNGV. Losses at the gene ends were 5 bases for V and 5 bases for J; bases not matched to a gene: 8. CDR3 loop: CASSQWGLAGGRETQYF. CDR3 DNA: TGTGCCAGCAGCCAGTGGGGACTAGCGGGAGGGAGGGAGACCCAGTACTTC.

The V call is TRBV5-1, the J call TRBJ2-3; TRBD2 agrees at 11 bases. V was pared by 0 bases and J by 2 bases, with 8 bases of the junction left unmatched. CDR1 is SGHRS, CDR2 YFSETQ, per germline. There are 18 residues in the CDR3. Written as DNA, the CDR3 is TGCGCCAGCAGCTTGGGACTAGCGGGAAGGCCCCACACAGATACGCAGTATTTT. Amino acid sequence: CASSLGLAGRPHTDTQYF.

This clone was counted between two and nine times. This chain links TRBV6-6 with TRBJ2-5; tentative D call: TRBD1 (6 bases). CDR3 size: 13 residues. Trimming stripped 3 bases from V and 7 bases from J, with 12 bases between. CDR1 and CDR2 (germline): MNHNY, SVGAGI (reference sequence). The CDR3 DNA reads TGTGCCAGCAGTTATAGGACAGAAGGGACCCAGTACTTC. It yields the protein CASSYRTEGTQYF.

This rearrangement joins TRBV27 to TRBJ1-1; 8 bases match TRBD1. CDR1 and CDR2 from the germline V gene are MNHEY and SMNVEV (reference sequence). The trim removed 3 bases at V and 4 bases at J, leaving 10 bases unmatched. The CDR3 runs to 16 residues. The CDR3 sequence: CASSFQDRAGSTEAFF. The CDR3 DNA sequence: TGTGCCAGCAGTTTCCAGGACAGGGCGGGAAGCACTGAAGCTTTCTTT.

The V call is TRBV10-3, the J call TRBJ2-1, with 8 nucleotides matching TRBD2. CDR1 is ENHRY and CDR2 is SYGVKD in the germline V gene. J lost 5 bases, V lost 3 bases, and 6 bases had no gene match. This CDR3 comprises 15 residues. In nucleotides, the CDR3 is TGTGCCATCAGTGATGTTGGGCGGGGGGACAATGAGCAGTTCTTC. Encoded protein: CAISDVGRGDNEQFF.

The V gene is TRBV2, the J gene TRBJ1-1; a possible D gene is TRBD1 (6 bases). This CDR3 comprises 15 residues. The germline gives CDR1 SNHLY, CDR2 FYNNEI. V was trimmed by 3 bases and J by 2 bases, leaving 13 bases between them. CDR3 nucleotides: TGTGCCAGCAGTGACCCCGACAGGACCAACACTGAAGCTTTCTTT. Protein: CASSDPDRTNTEAFF.

The table lists this clone with a count of one. The CDR3 sequence: CAWSTGLSLLQETQYF. CDR3 nucleotides: TGTGCCTGGAGCACAGGTTTGAGCCTCCTACAAGAGACCCAGTACTTC. The V and J genes are TRBV30 and TRBJ2-5, with a tentative D call TRBD1 (5 bases). Trimming removed 3 bases from V and 2 bases from J, with 19 bases in between. CDR1 GTSNPN and CDR2 SVGIG come from the germline V gene (reference sequence). This CDR3 region has 16 residues.

The CDR3 loop reads CASSLLKTSGRAGRRLTQYF. The CDR3 DNA sequence: TGTGCCAGCAGTTTATTGAAGACTAGCGGGAGGGCCGGGCGGCGATTGACGCAGTATTTT. V gene TRBV27 combines with J gene TRBJ2-3; 14 bases agree with TRBD2. Germline CDR1 reads MNHEY; CDR2 reads SMNVEV (reference sequence). The junction had 18 bases not matched to a gene; V was cut back by 1 base and J by 9 bases. The CDR3 length is 20 residues.

V is TRBV19 and J is TRBJ2-3; weak D call: TRBD1 (6 bases). In germline, CDR1 is LNHDA, CDR2 SQIVND (reference sequence). V shed 4 bases and J shed 0 bases, with 14 bases lying between them. This CDR3 spans 16 amino acids. CDR3 DNA: TGTGCCAGTAGTAAAAAAAACAGGGCTAGCACAGATACGCAGTATTTT. Protein sequence: CASSKKNRASTDTQYF. Full variable domain (rest looked up from reference TRBV19 and TRBJ2-3): DGGITQSPKYLFRKEGQNVTLSCEQNLNHDAMYWYRQDPGQGLRLIYYSQIVNDFQKGDIAEGYSVSREKKESFPLTVTSAQKNPTAFYLCASSKKNRASTDTQYFGPGTRLTVL.

The chain joins TRBV5-1 to TRBJ1-2, with TRBD1 as a possible D gene (5 bases). The germline CDR1 and CDR2 sequences are SGHRS and YFSETQ. The CDR3 covers 14 residues. The V and J ends lost 4 bases and 13 bases respectively, with 23 bases between them. CDR3 in amino acids: CASSRAEGLGGATF. In nucleotides, the CDR3 is TGCGCCAGCAGCCGTGCGGAGGGACTCGGTGGAGCCACCTTC.

This clone was counted a single time. DNA of the CDR3: TGCGCCAGCAACATACTTAGCGGGGGGGCGGAGTACAATGAGCAGTTCTTC. Protein sequence: CASNILSGGAEYNEQFF. This rearrangement joins TRBV10-1 to TRBJ2-1; 11 nucleotides align to TRBD2. In germline, CDR1 is WNHNN, CDR2 SYGVQD (reference sequence). The length of the CDR3 is 17 residues. Trimming removed 7 bases from V and 4 bases from J; junction bases left unmatched: 12.

This sequence joins TRBV7-2 and TRBJ2-1; 9 positions match TRBD2. CDR1 and CDR2 from the germline V gene are SGHTA and FQGNSA. V gave up 5 bases and J gave up 9 bases; unmatched junction bases: 11. This CDR3 spans 15 amino acids. The CDR3 DNA reads TGTGCCAGCAGCCCCCCAGGACTAGCGTCGGTTGAGCAGTTCTTC. Translated, it gives CASSPPGLASVEQFF.

The rearrangement links TRBV28 to TRBJ1-2; 8 nucleotides align to TRBD1. V lost 5 bases and J lost 5; bases outside the gene matches: 10. The CDR3 loop spans 15 amino acids. Germline V gene lookup returns CDR1 MDHEN and CDR2 SYDVKM. The CDR3 DNA reads as TGTGCCAGCAGTCCCCCGGACAGGGCAGGTTATGGCTACACCTTC. Translating gives CASSPPDRAGYGYTF.

CDR3 region: CASSIEGQISEQYF. CDR3 in DNA: TGCGCCAGCAGCATCGAGGGACAGATTTCAGAGCAGTACTTC. The chain employs TRBV5-1 and TRBJ2-7; 7 nucleotides match TRBD1. Per germline, CDR1 SGHRS and CDR2 YFSETQ. This CDR3 is built from 14 residues. The trim removed 4 bases at V and 7 bases at J, leaving 11 bases unmatched.

The chain couples TRBV7-3 to TRBJ2-1; possibly TRBD1 for D (5 bases). Trimming removed 4 bases at V and 4 bases at J, with 11 bases between. CDR1 is SGHTA and CDR2 is FQGTGA in the germline V gene. The CDR3 loop spans 14 amino acids. CDR3 sequence (DNA): TGTGCCAGCAGCTCGCCGACAGTTTACAATGAGCAGTTCTTC. This codes for CASSSPTVYNEQFF. Full variable domain (missing parts from reference TRBV7-3 and TRBJ2-1): GAGVSQTPSNKVTEKGKYVELRCDPISGHTALYWYRQSLGQGPEFLIYFQGTGAADDSGLPNDRFFAVRPEGSVSTLKIQRTERGDSAVYLCASSSPTVYNEQFFGPGTRLTVL.

This clone was observed a single time. The genes are TRBV11-2 and TRBJ2-1; a possible D gene is TRBD2 (6 bases). Trimming shortened V by 4 bases and J by 10 bases, and 23 bases separated the two germline ends. The length of the CDR3 is 16 residues. Germline CDR1 and CDR2: SGHAT and FQNNGV. DNA of the CDR3: TGTGCCAGCAGCTCCAATCGGGGGAGAGGTGTAGGCGAGCAGTTCTTC. Translation: CASSSNRGRGVGEQFF.

The chain joins TRBV7-2 to TRBJ1-4, with TRBD1 matching over 9 bases. Germline V CDR1 and CDR2: SGHTA, FQGNSA. Trimming removed 3 bases from V and 7 bases from J; junction bases left unmatched: 3. The CDR3 loop spans 14 amino acids. CDR3: CASSLGQGGEKLFF. CDR3 nucleotides: TGTGCCAGCAGCTTGGGACAGGGTGGTGAAAAACTGTTTTTT.

This clone was detected only once. The V and J genes are TRBV5-1 and TRBJ2-3; maybe TRBD2 (6 bases). CDR3 length: 15 residues. The V gene lost 6 bases and the J gene lost 0 bases, with 14 bases spanning the gap. The germline CDR1 and CDR2 sequences are SGHRS and YFSETQ. CDR3 amino acids: CASTEGLRSTDTQYF. The CDR3 bases are TGCGCCAGCACTGAGGGACTTCGTAGCACAGATACGCAGTATTTT.

This chain joins TRBV30 and TRBJ2-3; D remains unclear. The CDR3 extends over 12 amino acids. Germline V gene data show CDR1 as GTSNPN and CDR2 as SVGIG (reference sequence). V was cut by 0 bases and J by 5 bases, with 6 bases left in between. The CDR3 sequence: CAWSVLGDTQYF. The CDR3 bases are TGTGCCTGGAGTGTACTCGGAGATACGCAGTATTTT.

The J gene is TRBJ1-1, the V gene TRBV9; no clear D. V lost 0 bases to trimming and J lost 1 base, with 10 bases between them. The CDR3 sequence is 15 residues long. The germline V gene has CDR1 SGDLS and CDR2 YYNGEE. CDR3 DNA: TGTGCCAGCAGCGTAGACCCTAGTGAGAACACTGAAGCTTTCTTT. Translation: CASSVDPSENTEAFF.

CDR3 bases: TGTGCCAGCAGTGAAGATCGGACAGTACAGCCCCAGCATTTT. This codes for CASSEDRTVQPQHF. The chain combines TRBV2 with TRBJ1-5, with a tentative D call TRBD1 (6 bases). This CDR3 is built from 14 residues. Germline V gene data show CDR1 as SNHLY and CDR2 as FYNNEI. With 1 base removed from V and 7 bases from J, the gap between germline ends came to 11 bases.

The chain is built from TRBV6-1 and TRBJ2-7; 13 bases map to TRBD2. The V segment lost 4 bases and the J segment 4 bases; nucleotides outside the gene matches: 7. Germline CDR1 is MNHNS and CDR2 is SASEGT. The CDR3 is 16 residues long. The CDR3 coding sequence is TGTGCCAGCAGTGCGGGGACTAGCGGGACTCGTTACGAGCAGTACTTC. Its protein is CASSAGTSGTRYEQYF.

By share, this clone counts as medium-sized. The chain uses TRBV27 and TRBJ1-1; D unresolved. Germline lookup yields CDR1 MNHEY and CDR2 SMNVEV (reference sequence). With 2 bases removed from V and 4 bases from J, the gap between germline ends came to 11 bases. CDR3 length equals 14 residues. The DNA of the CDR3 is TGTGCCAGCAGTTTAAAGCCGCTCGGCACTGAAGCTTTCTTT. It specifies CASSLKPLGTEAFF.

V is TRBV6-5 and J is TRBJ1-1; a possible D gene is TRBD1 (5 bases). The CDR3 is 13 residues long. V lost 7 bases and J 5 bases, leaving 14 bases between the germline ends. The V gene's germline CDR1 is MNHEY and CDR2 SVGAGI. Here the CDR3 DNA reads TGTGCCAGCATCGACCATAGGGGTACTGAAGCTTTCTTT. Translated: CASIDHRGTEAFF.